The 25 T cell receptor beta chains presented below share a single source sample, sequenced in a study of OX40 agonist ivuxolimab in advanced cancers. Generated by immunoSEQ multiplex PCR, the TCRdb table keeps only in-frame clones and is missing some. The sample contains tens of thousands of clones, roughly 86% of which appear only once. The source was CD4+ or CD8+ T cells sorted from blood, collected in a trial of the OX40 agonist ivuxolimab. These receptors all come from an adult with an advanced solid tumor such as melanoma, head and neck, liver or kidney cancer.

The V and J genes are TRBV7-9 and TRBJ1-5; no clear D. V was cut by 0 bases and J by 2 bases, with 5 bases left in between. The CDR3 has 14 residues. CDR1 and CDR2 from the germline V gene are SEHNR and FQNEAQ (reference sequence). The CDR3, as DNA: TGTGCCAGCAGCTTAGCCGGGGGCAATCAGCCCCAGCATTTT. Protein: CASSLAGGNQPQHF.

The CDR3 protein is CASSVSTGDTGELFF. CDR3 nucleotide sequence: TGTGCCAGCAGCGTATCAACAGGGGACACCGGGGAGCTGTTTTTT. The chain joins TRBV9 to TRBJ2-2, with 7 bases fitting TRBD1. The germline V gene has CDR1 SGDLS and CDR2 YYNGEE. The CDR3 totals 15 residues. After removal of 1 base from V and 3 bases from J, the junction contained 3 bases not matched to a gene.

The chain joins TRBV5-1 to TRBJ2-3; D gene unclear. This CDR3 is built from 11 residues. Looked up from germline, CDR1 is SGHRS and CDR2 is YFSETQ. V was shortened by 7 bases and J by 4 bases, with 7 bases between the two germline ends. The DNA for the CDR3 is TGCGCCAGCCGGGCGGCAGATACGCAGTATTTT. Translating it yields CASRAADTQYF. Together with reference TRBV5-1 and TRBJ2-3, the CDR3 gives the full variable domain: KAGVTQTPRYLIKTRGQQVTLSCSPISGHRSVSWYQQTPGQGLQFLFEYFSETQRNKGNFPGRFSGRQFSNSRSEMNVSTLELGDSALYLCASRAADTQYFGPGTRLTVL.

The sample holds one count of this clone. The gene calls are TRBV7-2 and TRBJ2-7, with D perhaps matching TRBD2 (5 bases). V lost 8 bases, J lost 3 bases, and 11 bases lay in between. Germline V lookup: CDR1 SGHTA, CDR2 FQGNSA. CDR3 length: 12 residues. CDR3 DNA sequence: TGTGCCAGCGGAATGGGAGACTACGAGCAGTACTTC. Protein product: CASGMGDYEQYF.

For this clone: This is likely a read error, given that the CDR3 carries no conserved phenylalanine or tryptophan at its end. The rearrangement uses TRBV4-1 and TRBJ1-2, with TRBD1 as a possible D gene (6 bases). V gave up 4 bases and J gave up 8 bases, with 14 bases separating them. Per the germline V gene, CDR1 is MGHRA and CDR2 is YSYEKL. CDR3 length: 13 residues. CDR3 sequence: CASSRTHRDGYTS. The CDR3 DNA sequence: TGCGCCAGCAGCCGCACCCACAGGGACGGCTACACCTCC.

The chain joins TRBV27 to TRBJ1-1; D remains unclear. The CDR3 sequence is 13 residues long. From germline, CDR1 is MNHEY and CDR2 SMNVEV (reference sequence). Trimming stripped 3 bases from V and 1 base from J, with 6 bases between. CDR3 bases: TGTGCCAGCAGTTTCTGGCAGAACACTGAAGCTTTCTTT. Its translation: CASSFWQNTEAFF.

With respect to this clone: The junction does not match germline at one end; this may be a read error. The V gene is TRBV6-1, the J gene TRBJ2-7, with D possibly being TRBD1 (5 bases). Per germline, CDR1 MNHNS and CDR2 SASEGT. The CDR3 is made up of 12 amino acids. As DNA, the CDR3 is TGTGCCAGCAGTGAGGGTTCGAGACAGCCACACTTC. It translates to CASSEGSRQPHF.

The gene calls are TRBV7-2 and TRBJ2-5, with D perhaps assigned TRBD1 or TRBD2 (6 bases each). Germline CDR1 is SGHTA and CDR2 is FQGNSA. This CDR3 comprises 14 residues. Trimming took 1 base from V and 5 from J, leaving 11 bases between them. The CDR3: CASSLDTGRETQYF. Written as DNA, the CDR3 is TGTGCCAGCAGCTTAGATACAGGGAGGGAGACCCAGTACTTC. The full variable domain, its missing parts supplied by reference TRBV7-2 and TRBJ2-5, is GAGVSQSPSNKVTEKGKDVELRCDPISGHTALYWYRQSLGQGLEFLIYFQGNSAPDKSGLPSDRFSAERTGGSVSTLTIQRTQQEDSAVYLCASSLDTGRETQYFGPGTRLLVL.

The V call is TRBV7-2, the J call TRBJ2-7; no firm D call. CDR1 and CDR2 from the germline V gene are SGHTA and FQGNSA. V lost 4 bases to trimming and J lost 0 bases, with 4 bases between them. The CDR3 is 12 residues long. CDR3: CASSWDSYEQYF. The CDR3 coding sequence is TGTGCCAGCAGCTGGGACTCCTACGAGCAGTACTTC.

This clone occurred once. The CDR3 DNA sequence: TGTGCCAGCAGCACAAGGCAGGGGGCGAACTATGGCTACACCTTC. Amino acid sequence: CASSTRQGANYGYTF. The V call is TRBV6-1, the J call TRBJ1-2; 8 bases are a match to TRBD1. Germline V gives CDR1 MNHNS, CDR2 SASEGT. The CDR3 runs 15 residues. The V gene end was trimmed by 6 bases and the J gene end by 2 bases; junction bases not matched to a gene: 8.

The V call is TRBV4-2, the J call TRBJ2-5, with TRBD2 matching over 12 bases. The CDR3 totals 20 residues. V lost 0 bases and J lost 5; bases outside the gene matches: 16. Germline loops: CDR1 LGHNA, CDR2 YNFKEQ. CDR3 coding DNA: TGTGCCAGCAGCCAAGAGTCCGTTGGGTCTAGCGGGGGGGCCGTGGAGACCCAGTACTTC. Protein: CASSQESVGSSGGAVETQYF.

The V and J genes are TRBV5-1 and TRBJ2-7, with TRBD2 as a possible D gene (8 bases). There are 15 residues in the CDR3. Germline values: CDR1 SGHRS, CDR2 YFSETQ. V was shortened by 4 bases and J by 4 bases, with 18 bases between the two germline ends. This CDR3 is CASSRDSGTSYEQYF. The CDR3 DNA is TGCGCCAGCAGCCGGGACAGTGGGACTAGTTACGAGCAGTACTTC.

The rearrangement joins TRBV2 to TRBJ2-1; TRBD1 matches 8 bases. After removal of 5 bases from V and 8 bases from J, the junction contained 2 bases not matched to a gene. The CDR3 is made up of 12 amino acids. CDR1 and CDR2 from the germline V gene are SNHLY and FYNNEI. DNA for the CDR3: TGTGCCAGCAGTCAGACAGGGGATGAGCAGTTCTTC. This encodes CASSQTGDEQFF.

The chain recombines TRBV14 with TRBJ2-1; D is unresolved. The CDR3 spans 16 residues. The V and J ends lost 7 bases and 7 bases respectively, with 23 bases between them. Germline CDR1 SGHDN, CDR2 FVKESK. In DNA form, the CDR3 reads TGTGCCAGCAACCCAAGGAGAACGAACGCAACTAATGAGCAGTTCTTC. It yields the protein CASNPRRTNATNEQFF.

Points on this clone: The same CDR3 arises from other DNA sequences in this sample as well. The chain has TRBV5-1 and TRBJ2-7, with D possibly called TRBD1 or TRBD2 (5 bases each). Deletions cut 2 bases from V and 3 bases from J, with 12 bases between. Germline V CDR1 and CDR2: SGHRS, YFSETQ. CDR3 length equals 14 residues. Here the CDR3 reads CASSFQQGRYEQYF. The CDR3 coding sequence is TGCGCCAGCAGCTTTCAGCAGGGACGCTACGAGCAGTACTTC.

The rearrangement joins TRBV11-2 to TRBJ2-5; D is perhaps TRBD2 (5 bases). Germline-derived CDR1 and CDR2 are SGHAT and FQNNGV. The CDR3 consists of 11 residues. Trimming stripped 9 bases from V and 5 bases from J, with 10 bases between. The CDR3 is CASTRAETQYF. DNA for the CDR3: TGTGCCAGTACGCGGGCCGAGACCCAGTACTTC. Using reference TRBV11-2 and TRBJ2-5 for the parts outside the CDR3, the full variable domain is EAGVAQSPRYKIIEKRQSVAFWCNPISGHATLYWYQQILGQGPKLLIQFQNNGVVDDSQLPKDRFSAERLKGVDSTLKIQPAKLEDSAVYLCASTRAETQYFGPGTRLLVL.

The chain is built from TRBV28 and TRBJ2-7; D gene unclear. Germline V gene lookup returns CDR1 MDHEN and CDR2 SYDVKM. V gave up 2 bases and J gave up 5 bases, with 7 bases separating them. The CDR3 consists of 12 residues. The CDR3 bases are TGTGCCAGCAGTTTACAGCAGGACGAGCAGTACTTC. Translation gives CASSLQQDEQYF.

This rearrangement joins TRBV6-1 to TRBJ2-7; 7 positions match TRBD1. The V segment lost 4 bases and the J segment 2 bases; nucleotides outside the gene matches: 5. Looked up from germline, CDR1 is MNHNS and CDR2 is SASEGT. The CDR3 has 14 amino acids. The CDR3 is CASSAGTVTYEQYF. CDR3 nucleotide sequence: TGTGCCAGCAGTGCCGGGACAGTAACCTACGAGCAGTACTTC.

V and J are TRBV7-3 and TRBJ1-6, with TRBD1 matching over 7 bases. The ends lost 5 bases at V and 8 bases at J; junction bases unmatched: 12. The CDR3 consists of 16 residues. Germline CDR1 and CDR2: SGHTA and FQGTGA. CDR3 loop: CASSRTGQPGDSPLHF. Here the CDR3 DNA reads TGTGCCAGCAGCCGAACGGGACAGCCGGGAGATTCACCCCTCCACTTT.

The V and J genes are TRBV28 and TRBJ2-1; D uncertain. The CDR3 covers 14 residues. Germline V gene lookup returns CDR1 MDHEN and CDR2 SYDVKM. V gave up 3 bases and J gave up 4 bases, with 10 bases separating them. The CDR3 loop is CASSFAPPYNEQFF. CDR3 DNA sequence: TGTGCCAGCAGTTTTGCCCCACCATACAATGAGCAGTTCTTC.

This clone was recorded only once. The rearrangement uses TRBV5-1 and TRBJ1-3, with D hard to call. The V end lost 4 bases, the J end lost 3 bases, and 5 bases lay between the germline ends. This CDR3 spans 12 amino acids. Germline values: CDR1 SGHRS, CDR2 YFSETQ. The CDR3 DNA reads as TGCGCCAGCAGCCAAGATGGAAACACCATATATTTT. Protein: CASSQDGNTIYF. The full variable domain, with the rest looked up from reference TRBV5-1 and TRBJ1-3, is KAGVTQTPRYLIKTRGQQVTLSCSPISGHRSVSWYQQTPGQGLQFLFEYFSETQRNKGNFPGRFSGRQFSNSRSEMNVSTLELGDSALYLCASSQDGNTIYFGEGSWLTVV.

This clone was found once. J is TRBJ2-7 and V is TRBV6-1; D is undetermined. Per the germline V gene, CDR1 is MNHNS and CDR2 is SASEGT. Trimming took off 6 bases at V and 0 bases at J, with 9 bases between the two ends. There are 13 residues in the CDR3. This CDR3 reads CASRSWISYEQYF. In DNA form, the CDR3 reads TGTGCCAGCAGAAGTTGGATCTCCTACGAGCAGTACTTC.

This clone was seen only a few times. The CDR3 sequence is CASWQGNNYGYTF. DNA of the CDR3: TGTGCCAGCTGGCAGGGTAATAACTATGGCTACACCTTC. The chain recombines TRBV25-1 with TRBJ1-2, with D maybe TRBD1 (5 bases). Germline values: CDR1 MGHDK, CDR2 SYGVNS. V lost 8 bases and J lost 1, with 11 bases in between. The CDR3 runs to 13 residues.

This chain connects TRBV2 to TRBJ1-1; 7 bases are shared with TRBD1. Trimming cost V 4 bases and J 1 base; bases outside gene matches: 12. The CDR3 has 17 residues. Looked up from germline, CDR1 is SNHLY and CDR2 is FYNNEI. The DNA for the CDR3 is TGTGCCAGCAGTGGACTACAGGGGATTGATAGGAACACTGAAGCTTTCTTT. Translation gives CASSGLQGIDRNTEAFF.

The chain employs TRBV6-5 and TRBJ2-1; D uncertain. Trimming stripped 4 bases from V and 10 bases from J, with 11 bases between. The CDR3 length is 12 residues. The germline CDR1 and CDR2 sequences are MNHEY and SVGAGI. In DNA, the CDR3 is TGTGCCAGCAGTTCCCCGTCTAGGGAGCAGTTCTTC. Its translation is CASSSPSREQFF.